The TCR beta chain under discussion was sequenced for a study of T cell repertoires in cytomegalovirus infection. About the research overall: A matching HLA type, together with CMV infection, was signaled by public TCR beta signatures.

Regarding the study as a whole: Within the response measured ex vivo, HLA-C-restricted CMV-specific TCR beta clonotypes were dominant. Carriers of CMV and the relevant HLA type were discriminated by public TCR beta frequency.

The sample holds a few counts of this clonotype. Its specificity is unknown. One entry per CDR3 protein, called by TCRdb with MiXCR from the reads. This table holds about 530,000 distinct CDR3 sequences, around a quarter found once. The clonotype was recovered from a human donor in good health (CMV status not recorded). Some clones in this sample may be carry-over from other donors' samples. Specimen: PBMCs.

CDR3 DNA sequence: TGTGCCAGCAGCAGCGGACTAGCGGGATGGACCGGGGAGCTGTTTTTT. Amino acid sequence: CASSSGLAGWTGELFF. The chain recombines TRBV7-2 with TRBJ2-2; 12 nucleotides match TRBD2. Trimming removed 5 bases from V and 5 bases from J; junction bases left unmatched: 6. The germline gives CDR1 SGHTA, CDR2 FQGNSA. The CDR3 totals 16 residues.